These 5 T cell receptor beta chains were sequenced from one sample in a study of CD8 T cells in ankylosing spondylitis. TCRdb reprocessed the 5' RACE reads via MiXCR and lists one record per CDR3 protein. This table has tens of thousands of distinct CDR3 sequences, 16% appearing once. The sequencing input was blood. The origin of the receptors is a male donor with ankylosing spondylitis or in good health (not recorded which).

The chain has TRBV29-1 and TRBJ2-7; TRBD1 is a possible D gene (6 bases). With 8 bases removed from V and 0 bases from J, the gap between germline ends came to 11 bases. The CDR3 contains 12 residues. Germline V gene data show CDR1 as SQVTM and CDR2 as ANQGSEA. CDR3 bases: TGCAGCTATTCAGGGGTCTCCTACGAGCAGTACTTC. Its translation is CSYSGVSYEQYF.

This clonotype was observed a handful of times. The chain couples TRBV10-3 to TRBJ1-4; D is uncertain. The CDR3 spans 14 residues. V shed 6 bases and J shed 10 bases, with 18 bases lying between them. Per germline, CDR1 ENHRY and CDR2 SYGVKD. The CDR3 reads CAISPDRHEGKLFF. CDR3 DNA: TGTGCCATCAGCCCCGACCGGCACGAGGGAAAACTGTTTTTT.

There are a few counts of this clonotype. The rearrangement joins TRBV12-3 or TRBV12-4 to TRBJ1-1; no clear D. V lost 4 bases and J lost 2, with 2 bases in between. The CDR3 consists of 11 residues. In nucleotides, the CDR3 is TGTGCCAGCAGTTCTAACACTGAAGCTTTCTTT. The encoded protein is CASSSNTEAFF.

The gene calls are TRBV12-3 or TRBV12-4 and TRBJ2-7; D is unresolved. V was trimmed by 2 bases and J by 6 bases, leaving 11 bases between them. The CDR3 is made up of 13 amino acids. The CDR3 here is CASSLKGGFEQYF. As DNA, the CDR3 is TGTGCCAGCAGTTTAAAGGGCGGTTTCGAGCAGTACTTC.

This clonotype was seen more than once but under ten times. The rearrangement joins TRBV28 to TRBJ1-6, with D uncertain. V lost 3 bases and J 14 bases, leaving 14 bases between the germline ends. Per the germline V gene, CDR1 is MDHEN and CDR2 is SYDVKM. This CDR3 is 13 amino acids long. CDR3 bases: TGTGCCAGCAGTTTTGGCACCCTCGAGGCCCTCCACTTT. This translates into CASSFGTLEALHF.